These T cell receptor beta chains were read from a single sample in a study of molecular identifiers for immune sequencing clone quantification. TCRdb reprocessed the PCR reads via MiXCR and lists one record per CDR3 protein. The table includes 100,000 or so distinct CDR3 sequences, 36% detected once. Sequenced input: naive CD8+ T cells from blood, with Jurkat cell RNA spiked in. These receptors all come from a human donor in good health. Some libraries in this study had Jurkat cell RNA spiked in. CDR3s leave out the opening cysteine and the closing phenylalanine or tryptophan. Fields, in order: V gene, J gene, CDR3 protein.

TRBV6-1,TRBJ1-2,ASGDWTNSDYT
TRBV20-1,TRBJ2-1,SARDLAGVRNEQF
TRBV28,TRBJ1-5,ASSADPRDRGLGQPQH
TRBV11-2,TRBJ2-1,ASSPWQGITPRGEQF
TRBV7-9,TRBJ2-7,ASIGNFRDGSGEQY
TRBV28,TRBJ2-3,ASSLPLGGRVTDTQY
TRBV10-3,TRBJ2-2,AISAEPGLLTGELF
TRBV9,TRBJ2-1,ASSPGTSGIDEQF
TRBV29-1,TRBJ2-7,SGQGARYEQY
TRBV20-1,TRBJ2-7,SAPYGIAYEQY
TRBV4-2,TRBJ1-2,ASSQTGAGGYT
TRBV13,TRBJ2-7,ASSMPTSGRAHEQY
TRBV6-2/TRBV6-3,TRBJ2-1,ASSYSNVEAGYNEQF
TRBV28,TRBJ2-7,ASSGLAERSYEQY
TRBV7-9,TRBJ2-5,ASSLGQDQETQY
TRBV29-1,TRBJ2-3,SVSQVAGLGRDTQY
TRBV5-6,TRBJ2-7,ACTRGIPRGQY